These 7 T cell receptor beta chains came from one sample sequenced in a study of cytomegalovirus exposure and HLA in healthy donors. Using immunoSEQ multiplex PCR, the repertoire was profiled, and TCRdb retains in-frame clones only, with some absent. The sample shows 150,000 to 200,000 clones, 80% to 90% of them seen only once. The sample consisted of PBMCs. The receptors were gathered from a young woman in good health and CMV-seronegative.

The chain is built from TRBV4-1 and TRBJ1-5; D is perhaps TRBD1 (6 bases). Trimming removed 0 bases at V and 3 bases at J, with 12 bases between. Germline V gives CDR1 MGHRA, CDR2 YSYEKL. The CDR3 spans 16 residues. CDR3 nucleotides: TGCGCCAGCAGCCAAGATACAGGGTTGGCCAATCAGCCCCAGCATTTT. Its translation: CASSQDTGLANQPQHF.

The chain couples TRBV6-1 to TRBJ2-2; 15 positions match TRBD2. The CDR3 extends over 18 amino acids. Germline loops: CDR1 MNHNS, CDR2 SASEGT. Trimming cost V 3 bases and J 5 bases; bases outside gene matches: 7. CDR3 nucleotide sequence: TGTGCCAGCAGTGATGGACTAGCGGGAGGGGGACGGACCGGGGAGCTGTTTTTT. Translated, it gives CASSDGLAGGGRTGELFF.

The rearrangement joins TRBV2 to TRBJ2-1; D may be TRBD2 (6 bases). V gave up 8 bases and J gave up 2 bases, with 16 bases separating them. The CDR3 extends over 15 amino acids. CDR1 is SNHLY and CDR2 is FYNNEI in the germline V gene. CDR3 sequence: CASHRDSVTYNEQFF. As DNA, the CDR3 is TGTGCCAGCCACCGGGACTCTGTTACCTACAATGAGCAGTTCTTC.

In its sample, this clone was seen many times. The J gene is TRBJ1-1, the V gene TRBV19; D is possibly TRBD1 (6 bases). Germline values: CDR1 LNHDA, CDR2 SQIVND (reference sequence). With 2 bases removed from V and 4 bases from J, the gap between germline ends came to 11 bases. CDR3 size: 14 residues. Here the CDR3 reads CASSIKGGLTEAFF. In DNA, the CDR3 is TGTGCCAGTAGTATAAAGGGGGGGCTCACTGAAGCTTTCTTT.

There are a few counts of this clone. The J gene is TRBJ1-2, the V gene TRBV5-4; D is perhaps TRBD1 (6 bases). CDR3 size: 14 residues. The V end lost 4 bases, the J end lost 3 bases, and 13 bases lay between the germline ends. Germline-derived CDR1 and CDR2 are SGHNT and YYREEE (reference sequence). The CDR3 here is CASSPRAGDYGYTF. The CDR3 bases are TGTGCCAGCAGCCCCCGGGCAGGGGACTATGGCTACACCTTC.

J is TRBJ2-1 and V is TRBV12-1; the table calls TRBD1, which could not be checked here. TRBV12-1 is a pseudogene locus. The CDR3 runs 14 residues. The DNA of the CDR3 is TGTGCCAGCAGCTTTTGCTCCAACAGGGATGAGCAGTTCTTC. It is translated as CASSFCSNRDEQFF.

The genes are TRBV6-6 and TRBJ2-7; 9 bases map to TRBD1. This CDR3 has 14 amino acids. Germline CDR1 and CDR2: MNHNY and SVGAGI (reference sequence). With 5 bases clipped from V and 7 bases from J, the junction kept 9 bases outside the gene matches. CDR3 protein: CASSTTGGVFEQYF. The CDR3, as DNA: TGTGCCAGCAGTACCACAGGGGGCGTATTTGAGCAGTACTTC.